The source of this T cell receptor (beta chain) is a study of blood T cell repertoires in COVID-19. Study information: The United States, Italy and Spain provided the acute and convalescent COVID-19 samples. The cDNA or gDNA used as material had been derived from T cells, B-cell-depleted T cells, or PBMCs.

Per the original methods: Researchers report that nucleated cell counts were estimated from reference gene primer amplification. Assay used: immunoSEQ multiplex PCR; TCRdb lists only in-frame clones, some missing. D and trimming come from the DNA, and the V and J calls and clone size come from that table. The data contain about 250,000 clones, 84% of them singletons. With 3 bases clipped from V and 2 bases from J, the junction kept 6 bases outside the gene matches. The CDR3 is made up of 15 amino acids. Germline V gives CDR1 SGHVS, CDR2 FNYEAQ. The sequence derives from a woman in her forties who had recovered from COVID-19. The sequenced material came from peripheral blood. This rearrangement joins TRBV7-6 to TRBJ2-7; 8 bases align to TRBD2. CDR3 DNA: TGTGCCAGCAGCTTGAGGGGACTAGACCCCTACGAGCAGTACTTC. Its protein is CASSLRGLDPYEQYF.